This T cell receptor (beta chain) was found in a study of identical twins. The length of the CDR3 is 14 residues. The germline CDR1 and CDR2 sequences are SGHVS and FQNEAQ. Trimming took 7 bases from V and 4 from J, leaving 16 bases between them. Unique molecular identifiers were present on cDNA, and template switching added a universal primer site. TCRdb processed the 5' RACE reads anew with MiXCR; each CDR3 protein has one entry. The repertoire holds about 890,000 distinct CDR3 sequences, with 12% as singletons. A note on this clonotype: Its specificity is not known.

General study points: Within twin pairs, the out-of-frame alpha sequences they shared showed excess low generation probability. The study found weaker excess twin sharing in beta out-of-frame sequences.

These data were also reused for a study on yellow fever vaccine responses in identical twins. From that second work: Convergence reportedly seemed to mark part of the twins' vaccine T cell response, with personalization marking the rest.

The clonotype comes from a woman aged 18-29 years in good health. The sequenced sample was PBMCs. The V call is TRBV7-8, the J call TRBJ1-1; D unresolved. The CDR3 DNA reads TGTGCCAGCACCCGAGATTTGCTGGGCACTGAAGCTTTCTTT. It yields the protein CASTRDLLGTEAFF.